The 18 T cell receptor beta chains given below trace back to one sample, sequenced in a study of blood T cell repertoires in COVID-19. Data came from immunoSEQ multiplex PCR; TCRdb stores just in-frame clones and leaves some out. This table has around 340,000 clones, around nine tenths appearing once. Material for sequencing was peripheral blood. These receptors all stem from a woman aged 55-70 years with COVID-19, enrolled during active disease.

V is TRBV5-4 and J is TRBJ1-1; 8 bases line up with TRBD1. CDR3 size: 15 residues. V shed 4 bases and J 5 bases; nucleotides not matched to a gene: 10. Germline assignment: CDR1 SGHNT and CDR2 YYREEE (reference sequence). CDR3 bases: TGTGCCAGCAGCGATGTGGACAGGGTGCTTACTGAAGCTTTCTTT. It specifies CASSDVDRVLTEAFF.

The CDR3 reads CASSLTGQQLYNSPLHF. The CDR3 DNA is TGTGCCAGCAGCTTAACAGGACAGCAACTCTATAATTCACCCCTCCACTTT. The chain links TRBV7-3 to TRBJ1-6, with D possibly being TRBD1 (6 bases). The V end was cut by 0 bases, the J end by 3 bases, with 12 bases between. CDR1 is SGHTA, CDR2 FQGTGA, per germline. The CDR3 runs to 17 residues.

The chain is built from TRBV29-1 and TRBJ2-1; D possibly corresponds to TRBD1 (5 bases). The CDR3 length is 13 residues. Germline V lookup: CDR1 SQVTM, CDR2 ANQGSEA. The ends were cut back, 2 bases at V and 6 bases at J, with 11 bases in the middle. This chain's CDR3 is CSVEKQGGNEQFF. In nucleotides, the CDR3 is TGCAGCGTTGAAAAGCAGGGTGGCAATGAGCAGTTCTTC.

The chain recombines TRBV5-8 with TRBJ1-2; 8 bases match TRBD1. CDR1 is SGHTS, CDR2 YDEGEE, per germline. The CDR3 contains 16 residues. V shed 4 bases, J shed 6 bases, and the junction held 14 bases outside the gene matches. The CDR3 region has the DNA TGTGCCAGCAGCCGGAAGGGACAGGTCCCCCAGGATGGCTACACCTTC. This translates into CASSRKGQVPQDGYTF.

This chain uses TRBV7-9 with TRBJ1-4; the D gene is possibly TRBD1 (6 bases). Trimming left V 3 bases short and J 1 base short, with 15 bases between. This CDR3 contains 17 residues. Looked up from germline, CDR1 is SEHNR and CDR2 is FQNEAQ (reference sequence). The CDR3 region is CASSLVQGWGTNEKLFF. CDR3 bases: TGTGCCAGCAGCTTGGTCCAGGGGTGGGGAACTAATGAAAAACTGTTTTTT.

This clone was seen only once. The chain recombines TRBV29-1 with TRBJ1-3, with D unresolved. Trimming took 4 bases from V and 0 from J, leaving 10 bases between them. This CDR3 spans 14 amino acids. The germline CDR1 and CDR2 sequences are SQVTM and ANQGSEA. The CDR3 DNA follows: TGCAGCGTTGTCGGGGTCGACTCTGGAAACACCATATATTTT. Protein product: CSVVGVDSGNTIYF. The whole variable domain, filled in from reference TRBV29-1 and TRBJ1-3, reads SAVISQKPSRDICQRGTSLTIQCQVDSQVTMMFWYRQQPGQSLTLIATANQGSEATYESGFVIDKFPISRPNLTFSTLTVSNMSPEDSSIYLCSVVGVDSGNTIYFGEGSWLTVV.

The rearrangement uses TRBV11-3 and TRBJ2-2; no reliable D call. The CDR3 is 14 amino acids. Germline CDR1 reads SGHNT; CDR2 reads YENEEA. The V and J ends lost 2 bases and 4 bases respectively, with 8 bases between them. CDR3 sequence reads: CASSLYGGTGELFF. The CDR3 DNA reads TGTGCCAGCAGCTTATACGGCGGCACCGGGGAGCTGTTTTTT.

The V gene is TRBV7-3, the J gene TRBJ2-1; 10 bases are shared with TRBD2. Trimming took 2 bases from V and 6 from J; bases not matched to a gene: 7. Germline lookup yields CDR1 SGHTA and CDR2 FQGTGA. The CDR3 runs to 16 residues. The CDR3 region is CASSLGPSGGFNEQFF. DNA for the CDR3: TGTGCCAGCAGCTTAGGACCTAGCGGGGGTTTCAATGAGCAGTTCTTC.

The V call is TRBV27, the J call TRBJ2-1; 7 bases align to TRBD1. The V gene's germline CDR1 is MNHEY and CDR2 SMNVEV (reference sequence). CDR3 length equals 14 residues. J lost 8 bases, V lost 0 bases, and 4 bases had no gene match. The DNA for the CDR3 is TGTGCCAGCAGTTTATCGACAGGGTGGCATGAGCAGTTCTTC. Translation gives CASSLSTGWHEQFF.

The J gene is TRBJ2-1, the V gene TRBV6-1, with TRBD2 matching 11 bases. The CDR3 runs 21 residues. Germline CDR1 and CDR2: MNHNS and SASEGT. The V gene end was trimmed by 0 bases and the J gene end by 2 bases; junction bases not matched to a gene: 15. CDR3 residues: CASSEAGVHWNSGGAYNEQFF. The CDR3 region has the DNA TGTGCCAGCAGTGAAGCGGGAGTACATTGGAATAGCGGGGGGGCCTACAATGAGCAGTTCTTC.

This sequence joins TRBV4-3 and TRBJ2-5; 12 nucleotides match TRBD2. V was clipped by 0 bases and J by 2 bases; unmatched bases: 4. Germline V gives CDR1 LGHNA, CDR2 YSLEER. The CDR3 totals 17 residues. The CDR3 DNA reads TGCGCCAGCAGCCAAGATTCGACTAGCGGGGGACAAGAGACCCAGTACTTC. Protein sequence: CASSQDSTSGGQETQYF.

Turning to this clone: This specimen includes other DNA sequences encoding the same CDR3. V is TRBV5-4 and J is TRBJ1-2; D is perhaps TRBD1 (6 bases). Germline CDR1 reads SGHNT; CDR2 reads YYREEE (reference sequence). This CDR3 spans 14 amino acids. V lost 4 bases to trimming and J lost 2 bases, with 12 bases between them. DNA of the CDR3: TGTGCCAGCAGCCCGCCGGGACAAAACTATGGCTACACCTTC. It specifies CASSPPGQNYGYTF.

The V call is TRBV7-2, the J call TRBJ2-1; D may be TRBD2 (5 bases). Per germline, CDR1 SGHTA and CDR2 FQGNSA. The CDR3 covers 13 residues. Trimming stripped 5 bases from V and 7 bases from J, with 12 bases between. The CDR3 DNA sequence: TGTGCCAGCAGCCCTAGCCGGGGTAATGAGCAGTTCTTC. It is translated as CASSPSRGNEQFF. Looking up the rest from reference TRBV7-2 and TRBJ2-1 gives the full variable domain: GAGVSQSPSNKVTEKGKDVELRCDPISGHTALYWYRQSLGQGLEFLIYFQGNSAPDKSGLPSDRFSAERTGGSVSTLTIQRTQQEDSAVYLCASSPSRGNEQFFGPGTRLTVL.

This rearrangement joins TRBV7-3 to TRBJ1-2; 12 bases line up with TRBD1. Germline assignment: CDR1 SGHTA and CDR2 FQGTGA. The CDR3 has 16 amino acids. Germline trimming cut 5 bases from V and 5 bases from J; bases unmatched to any gene: 9. The CDR3 is CASSTGDRGPPYGYTF. The CDR3 DNA reads as TGTGCCAGCAGCACCGGGGACAGGGGGCCTCCTTATGGCTACACCTTC.

This chain connects TRBV18 to TRBJ2-3; 10 nucleotides match TRBD2. Germline V gene data show CDR1 as KGHSH and CDR2 as LQKENI. V shed 0 bases and J 3 bases; nucleotides not matched to a gene: 6. The CDR3 contains 17 residues. CDR3 sequence (DNA): TGTGCCAGCTCACCACCGTCATCAGCGGGGGGGACAGATACGCAGTATTTT. Translating it yields CASSPPSSAGGTDTQYF.

V and J are TRBV19 and TRBJ2-5; 9 bases agree with TRBD2. The V and J ends lost 1 base and 0 bases, in that order; junction bases with no gene match: 3. This CDR3 is built from 16 residues. CDR1 LNHDA and CDR2 SQIVND come from the germline V gene (reference sequence). The CDR3 sequence: CASSIASGGYQETQYF. CDR3 nucleotide sequence: TGTGCCAGTAGTATAGCAAGCGGGGGGTACCAAGAGACCCAGTACTTC.

This clone was found once. The chain recombines TRBV5-5 with TRBJ2-2; unclear D gene. The CDR3 has 14 residues. Germline V gene sequence: CDR1 SGHKS, CDR2 YYEKEE (reference sequence). The V gene lost 4 bases and the J gene lost 9 bases, with 16 bases spanning the gap. This CDR3 reads CASSPRYNSRELFF. The CDR3 nucleotides read TGTGCCAGCAGCCCCCGGTATAACAGCCGGGAGCTGTTTTTT.

V gene TRBV5-1 combines with J gene TRBJ2-2, with a weak D call TRBD2 (6 bases). Trimming cost V 1 base and J 5 bases, with 9 bases left between them. Germline CDR1 and CDR2: SGHRS and YFSETQ. CDR3 size: 14 residues. CDR3 protein: CASSLRDWTGELFF. Written as DNA, the CDR3 is TGCGCCAGCAGCTTGCGGGACTGGACCGGGGAGCTGTTTTTT. Looking up the rest from reference TRBV5-1 and TRBJ2-2 gives the full variable domain: KAGVTQTPRYLIKTRGQQVTLSCSPISGHRSVSWYQQTPGQGLQFLFEYFSETQRNKGNFPGRFSGRQFSNSRSEMNVSTLELGDSALYLCASSLRDWTGELFFGEGSRLTVL.